This section outlines one T cell receptor beta chain sequence together with its context. The data belong to a study of cytomegalovirus exposure and HLA in healthy donors. Background on the study: Within the Caucasian-associated ancestry cluster were around 81% of the roughly 360 genotyped donors.

Primers: 60 Vbeta forward and 13 Jbeta reverse. Clones were sequenced by immunoSEQ multiplex PCR, and TCRdb holds only the in-frame ones, with some missing. This table holds approximately 210,000 clones, roughly 77% found once. CDR1 and CDR2 (germline): LGHNA, YSLEER. J gave up 4 bases and V 1 base, and 12 bases lay outside the gene matches. The CDR3 loop spans 17 amino acids. The clonotype comes from a male donor in good health and CMV-seropositive. The source material was PBMCs. The gene calls are TRBV4-3 and TRBJ2-5; TRBD2 matches at 7 bases. In DNA form, the CDR3 reads TGCGCCAGCAGCCAAGGAATCACGGGAGGAGGTGTAGAGACCCAGTACTTC. It codes for CASSQGITGGGVETQYF.